These T cell receptor beta chains were read from a single sample in a study of T-cell reconstitution after alpha-beta-depleted transplantation in children. TCRdb fed the PCR reads into MiXCR, producing one record per CDR3 protein. The sample yields hundreds of thousands of distinct CDR3 sequences, around 9.2% seen once. The starting material was PBMCs, mostly from graft donor cells, obtained 360 days after TCRalphabeta/CD19-depleted stem cell transplant. Receptor source: a male patient aged 2 to 10 who had a stem cell transplant for acute myeloid leukemia, so the T cells may come from the graft donor. Each CDR3 is given with its conserved first and last residue. A D gene is named only where the DNA matches it firmly. Clone sizes are given selectively: once, few, many, or a class where the clone is expanded.

D gene,J gene,clone size,V gene,CDR3 protein,CDR3 DNA
TRBD1,TRBJ2-2,few,TRBV5-1,CASSSSTGAGELFF,TGCGCCAGCAGCTCGTCCACAGGGGCCGGGGAGCTGTTTTTT
NA,TRBJ1-1,many,TRBV7-9,CASSRVIQGRAEAFF,TGTGCCAGCAGCCGGGTGATTCAGGGAAGAGCTGAAGCTTTCTTT
TRBD2,TRBJ2-5,NA,TRBV20-1,CSARLAGEIGETQYF,TGCAGTGCTAGATTAGCGGGAGAGATCGGAGAGACCCAGTACTTC
TRBD2,TRBJ2-1,many,TRBV29-1,CSVPPSGTYNEQFF,TGCAGCGTTCCTCCCAGCGGGACCTACAATGAGCAGTTCTTC
NA,TRBJ1-1,few,TRBV12-3/TRBV12-4,CASSPMENTEAFF,TGTGCCAGCAGCCCCATGGAGAACACTGAAGCTTTCTTT
NA,TRBJ2-5,many,TRBV5-5,CASSKGLYQETQYF,TGTGCCAGCAGCAAGGGACTCTACCAAGAGACCCAGTACTTC
NA,TRBJ1-4,NA,TRBV13,CASSPGVGRGYEKLFF,TGTGCCAGCAGCCCTGGAGTGGGCAGGGGCTACGAAAAACTGTTTTTT
TRBD2,TRBJ2-1,few,TRBV10-3,CAISEFVRGLAGSPYNEQFF,TGTGCCATCAGTGAGTTCGTCCGAGGACTAGCGGGATCACCCTACAATGAGCAGTTCTTC
TRBD1,TRBJ1-5,many,TRBV4-3,CASSQDDRERQPQHF,TGCGCCAGCAGCCAAGATGACAGGGAGAGGCAGCCCCAGCATTTT
TRBD2,TRBJ2-7,few,TRBV4-2,CASSPTLAGGDEQYF,TGTGCCAGCAGCCCAACACTAGCGGGAGGCGACGAGCAGTACTTC
TRBD2,TRBJ2-1,NA,TRBV2,CASSVRLAGGPLRNEQFF,TGTGCCAGCAGTGTGAGACTAGCGGGGGGCCCCCTGCGGAATGAGCAGTTCTTC
NA,TRBJ2-5,NA,TRBV20-1,CSARDGLRERETQYF,TGCAGTGCTAGGGACGGCTTAAGAGAGCGAGAGACCCAGTACTTC
TRBD1,TRBJ2-2,few,TRBV6-5,CASSPGQGVNTGELFF,TGTGCCAGCAGCCCCGGACAGGGGGTGAACACCGGGGAGCTGTTTTTT
NA,TRBJ2-5,NA,TRBV19,CASSNTGSRGETQYF,TGTGCCAGTAGTAACACAGGATCTAGAGGAGAGACCCAGTACTTC
NA,TRBJ2-1,few,TRBV7-2,CASSLGSSSYNEQFF,TGTGCCAGCAGCTTAGGAAGTAGCTCCTACAATGAGCAGTTCTTC
NA,TRBJ1-2,medium-sized,TRBV12-3/TRBV12-4,CASSQGFGYTF,TGTGCCAGCAGCCAGGGGTTCGGCTACACCTTC
TRBD2,TRBJ2-5,many,TRBV10-3,CAISRSLAGGQETQYF,TGTGCCATCAGTCGATCGTTAGCGGGGGGACAAGAGACCCAGTACTTC
NA,TRBJ2-1,many,TRBV29-1,CSVEGPRKQFF,TGCAGCGTTGAGGGTCCGCGAAAGCAGTTCTTC
NA,TRBJ1-3,NA,TRBV4-3,CASSQAPTGGNTIYF,TGCGCCAGCAGCCAAGCCCCCACAGGGGGAAACACCATATATTTT
TRBD2,TRBJ2-3,few,TRBV5-1,CASSRRTRTDTQYF,TGCGCCAGCAGCAGGCGGACTAGAACGGATACGCAGTATTTT
TRBD2,TRBJ2-3,NA,TRBV19,CASSILASGASTDTQYF,TGTGCCAGTAGTATTTTGGCTAGCGGGGCAAGCACAGATACGCAGTATTTT
TRBD1,TRBJ2-5,few,TRBV14,CASSQEQGDKTQYF,TGTGCCAGCAGCCAAGAACAGGGGGACAAGACCCAGTACTTC
TRBD1,TRBJ2-5,NA,TRBV6-1,CASSGQGYPPQETQYF,TGTGCCAGCAGTGGACAGGGGTACCCCCCTCAAGAGACCCAGTACTTC
TRBD1,TRBJ2-3,many,TRBV29-1,CSVETGLTDTQYF,TGCAGCGTTGAGACAGGGCTCACAGATACGCAGTATTTT
NA,TRBJ1-2,few,TRBV20-1,CSANPEPGDYGYTF,TGCAGTGCTAACCCAGAGCCCGGGGATTATGGCTACACCTTC
TRBD1,TRBJ1-4,few,TRBV29-1,CSVEFPTGGTNEKLFF,TGCAGCGTTGAATTTCCCACAGGGGGTACTAATGAAAAACTGTTTTTT
NA,TRBJ2-1,many,TRBV5-1,CASRRSVLRNEQFF,TGCGCCAGCAGACGGAGCGTATTACGCAATGAGCAGTTCTTC
NA,TRBJ2-3,few,TRBV9,CASSVRGSSTDTQYF,TGTGCCAGCAGCGTTAGAGGGTCTAGCACAGATACGCAGTATTTT
NA,TRBJ1-5,NA,TRBV5-1,CASSTDGNSNQPQHF,TGCGCCAGCAGCACGGACGGGAATAGCAATCAGCCCCAGCATTTT
TRBD2,TRBJ2-1,few,TRBV12-3/TRBV12-4,CASSPGVAGSSYNEQFF,TGTGCCAGCAGCCCCGGGGTAGCGGGCAGCTCCTACAATGAGCAGTTCTTC
TRBD2,TRBJ2-1,once,TRBV14,CASSQDGTSGFRSYNEQFF,TGTGCCAGCAGCCAAGACGGGACTAGCGGATTTCGCTCCTACAATGAGCAGTTCTTC
NA,TRBJ1-3,many,TRBV20-1,CSARRGTTSGNTIYF,TGCAGTGCTAGAAGAGGGACAACATCTGGAAACACCATATATTTT
NA,TRBJ1-2,few,TRBV11-2,CASSPPARGGGYTF,TGTGCCAGCAGCCCACCCGCAAGAGGGGGAGGCTACACCTTC
TRBD2,TRBJ2-3,NA,TRBV12-3/TRBV12-4,CASTPLPTSGRTDTQYF,TGTGCCAGCACCCCCCTCCCGACTAGCGGCCGCACAGATACGCAGTATTTT
NA,TRBJ2-7,many,TRBV20-1,CSARSDTYEQYF,TGCAGTGCTAGATCGGACACCTACGAGCAGTACTTC
NA,TRBJ2-3,many,TRBV12-3/TRBV12-4,CASSLAGDFTDTQYF,TGTGCCAGCAGTTTAGCGGGGGACTTCACAGATACGCAGTATTTT
TRBD1,TRBJ2-7,many,TRBV6-5,CASSYSFSGGEQYF,TGTGCCAGCAGTTACTCGTTTTCAGGGGGCGAGCAGTACTTC
TRBD2,TRBJ2-3,NA,TRBV5-1,CASSLRLAGVQDTQYF,TGCGCCAGCAGCTTGCGACTAGCGGGGGTGCAAGATACGCAGTATTTT
NA,TRBJ2-1,once,TRBV3-1,CATSQEPSSYNEQFF,TGTGCCACCAGCCAAGAACCCAGCTCCTACAATGAGCAGTTCTTC
TRBD2,TRBJ2-5,NA,TRBV12-3/TRBV12-4,CASRREGSETQYF,TGTGCCAGCAGGAGGGAGGGGAGTGAGACCCAGTACTTC
NA,TRBJ1-1,few,TRBV9,CASNSIQGGHWNTEAFF,TGTGCCAGCAATAGTATCCAGGGAGGACATTGGAACACTGAAGCTTTCTTT
NA,TRBJ1-6,NA,TRBV12-3/TRBV12-4,CASSFAANSPLHF,TGTGCCAGCAGTTTTGCGGCTAATTCACCCCTCCACTTT
NA,TRBJ1-5,few,TRBV5-1,CASSRRGDQPQHF,TGCGCCAGCAGCCGTAGGGGAGATCAGCCCCAGCATTTT
TRBD1,TRBJ1-2,few,TRBV6-5,CASSQGGANYGYTF,TGTGCCAGCAGTCAGGGGGGGGCTAACTATGGCTACACCTTC
NA,TRBJ2-7,NA,TRBV29-1,CSVQERGQYF,TGCAGCGTCCAAGAAAGGGGCCAGTACTTC
NA,TRBJ2-2,many,TRBV7-6,CASSLTFANTGELFF,TGTGCCAGCAGCCTCACGTTCGCGAACACCGGGGAGCTGTTTTTT
NA,TRBJ1-1,NA,TRBV7-2,CASSLGGIMNTEAFF,TGTGCCAGCAGCTTAGGAGGGATCATGAACACTGAAGCTTTCTTT
TRBD2,TRBJ2-5,few,TRBV12-3/TRBV12-4,CASSLFAGAVDETQYF,TGTGCCAGCAGTTTATTCGCGGGAGCTGTGGACGAGACCCAGTACTTC
NA,TRBJ2-4,NA,TRBV6-5,CASSYTNIQYF,TGTGCCAGCAGTTATACAAACATTCAGTACTTC
TRBD1,TRBJ2-7,few,TRBV6-5,CASSYSTGTGIFYEQYF,TGTGCCAGCAGTTACTCGACAGGGACAGGGATTTTCTACGAGCAGTACTTC
NA,TRBJ2-2,many,TRBV2,CASIGGPGELFF,TGTGCCAGCATCGGGGGGCCCGGGGAGCTGTTTTTT
NA,TRBJ2-1,few,TRBV7-6,CASSIAAGAPYNEQFF,TGTGCCAGCAGCATAGCGGCGGGGGCTCCCTACAATGAGCAGTTCTTC